The present T cell receptor (beta chain) was sequenced within a study of persistence of HIV-infected CD4 T cells. Anti-CD3/anti-CD28 beads served as a nonspecific positive control stimulus. CD4+ T cells upregulating both CD40 ligand and CD69 were sorted as responding cells. This was the immunoSEQ version 4 assay in survey mode. Clones were sequenced by immunoSEQ multiplex PCR, and TCRdb holds only the in-frame ones, with some missing. The sample consists of about 45,000 clones, about 89% of them appearing once. Germline loops: CDR1 SGHDN, CDR2 FVKESK. With 4 bases removed from V and 1 base from J, the gap between germline ends came to 15 bases. The CDR3 contains 16 residues. A note on this clone: Its specificity is not known.

The receptor was isolated from an adult man with HIV who was CMV-seropositive. The V call is TRBV14, the J call TRBJ2-3; D is perhaps TRBD2 (7 bases). The starting material was CD4+ T cells sorted from PBMCs after approximately 19-hour stimulation, obtained from a patient who received antiretroviral therapy. The CDR3, as DNA: TGTGCCAGCAGCCCAAAGGGGGGGCGTCGCACAGATACGCAGTATTTT. This translates into CASSPKGGRRTDTQYF.